This entry concerns a single T cell receptor (beta chain). V was shortened by 2 bases and J by 4 bases, with 15 bases between the two germline ends. Germline assignment: CDR1 SEHNR and CDR2 FQNEAQ (reference sequence). The CDR3 length is 16 residues. This sample was included in a study of blood T cell repertoires in COVID-19. Study in general: Samples representing acute and convalescent COVID-19 were sourced from the United States, Italy and Spain. From T cells, B-cell-depleted T cells, or PBMCs came the material, which was cDNA or gDNA.

Methods used by the authors: Estimation of nucleated cell counts relied on the amplification of reference gene primers. Sequenced by immunoSEQ multiplex PCR; TCRdb stores in-frame clones only, minus some. V, J and clone size reflect that table, while D and trimming were determined from the DNA. The repertoire holds 95,000 to 150,000 clones, almost 70% seen once, with 2% to 2.5% in the top ten. What was sequenced was peripheral blood. The V and J genes are TRBV7-9 and TRBJ1-3; D is undetermined. The origin of this receptor is a woman in her 70s with acute or convalescent COVID-19. The CDR3 loop reads CASSLREVPEGNTIYF. As DNA, the CDR3 is TGTGCCAGCAGCTTAAGGGAGGTACCGGAAGGAAACACCATATATTTT.